These 21 T cell receptor beta chains were sequenced from one sample in a study of cytomegalovirus exposure and HLA in healthy donors. PCR employed 60 Vbeta and 13 Jbeta primers. Profiled with immunoSEQ multiplex PCR; TCRdb holds only in-frame clones, not every one. The repertoire has 150,000 to 200,000 clones, about four fifths of them found once; the top ten carry approximately 2.9%. Sequencing was performed on PBMCs. The receptors originated from a female donor in good health and CMV-seronegative.

V gene TRBV5-6 combines with J gene TRBJ2-7; D may be TRBD2 (6 bases). The germline gives CDR1 SGHDT, CDR2 YYEEEE. Trimming shortened V by 0 bases and J by 5 bases, and 9 bases separated the two germline ends. The CDR3 has 13 amino acids. CDR3 DNA: TGTGCCAGCAGCTTGGTGTCTAGCGACGAGCAGTACTTC. Amino acids: CASSLVSSDEQYF. Looking up the rest from reference TRBV5-6 and TRBJ2-7 gives the full variable domain: DAGVTQSPTHLIKTRGQQVTLRCSPKSGHDTVSWYQQALGQGPQFIFQYYEEEERQRGNFPDRFSGHQFPNYSSELNVNALLLGDSALYLCASSLVSSDEQYFGPGTRLTVT.

The chain recombines TRBV4-3 with TRBJ1-2; D is ambiguous. The CDR3 spans 15 residues. Trimming pared 0 bases from V and 4 bases from J, leaving 12 bases between. Germline V CDR1 and CDR2: LGHNA, YSLEER. CDR3 sequence reads: CASSQELGQSYGYTF. The CDR3 bases are TGCGCCAGCAGCCAAGAATTGGGCCAGTCCTATGGCTACACCTTC.

The V call is TRBV29-1, the J call TRBJ1-1; tentatively, D is TRBD1 (5 bases). The CDR3 is 11 amino acids. The V gene's germline CDR1 is SQVTM and CDR2 ANQGSEA. Trimming pared 6 bases from V and 7 bases from J, leaving 12 bases between. In DNA, the CDR3 is TGCAGCGTGGGGCGCGCACTTGAAGCTTTCTTT. Residues: CSVGRALEAFF.

The rearrangement uses TRBV19 and TRBJ1-5; weak D call: TRBD1 (5 bases). V dropped 1 base and J dropped 6 bases, with 10 bases sitting between them. The germline V gene encodes CDR1 LNHDA and CDR2 SQIVND (reference sequence). The CDR3 extends over 14 amino acids. CDR3 DNA sequence: TGTGCCAGTAGTATAGTTGGGGCAGGTCAGCCCCAGCATTTT. This sequence encodes CASSIVGAGQPQHF.

V and J are TRBV5-4 and TRBJ2-3, with 7 bases identical to TRBD2. Germline V gene sequence: CDR1 SGHNT, CDR2 YYREEE (reference sequence). CDR3 size: 17 residues. V gave up 3 bases and J gave up 1 base; unmatched junction bases: 11. CDR3 amino acids: CASSSTKRDYRTDTQYF. The CDR3 DNA reads as TGTGCCAGCAGCTCCACCAAACGGGACTATCGCACAGATACGCAGTATTTT.

CDR3 nucleotide sequence: TGTGCCAGTAGTCCCCGAACAGGGGCCCATAATTCACCCCTCCACTTT. Its translation: CASSPRTGAHNSPLHF. The V and J genes are TRBV19 and TRBJ1-6, with TRBD1 matching over 7 bases. Germline-derived CDR1 and CDR2 are LNHDA and SQIVND (reference sequence). The CDR3 has 16 amino acids. Trimming took 5 bases from V and 5 from J; bases not matched to a gene: 9.

The chain joins TRBV9 to TRBJ2-5, with a weak D call TRBD2 (7 bases). V gave up 3 bases and J gave up 4 bases, with 19 bases separating them. This CDR3 spans 16 amino acids. Germline V gives CDR1 SGDLS, CDR2 YYNGEE. The CDR3 DNA sequence: TGTGCCAGCAGCGCCCCTGACGGGGGGCGTTCAGAGACCCAGTACTTC. Its protein product is CASSAPDGGRSETQYF. The entire variable domain, with the rest obtained from reference TRBV9 and TRBJ2-5, is as follows: DSGVTQTPKHLITATGQRVTLRCSPRSGDLSVYWYQQSLDQGLQFLIQYYNGEERAKGNILERFSAQQFPDLHSELNLSSLELGDSALYFCASSAPDGGRSETQYFGPGTRLLVL.

V is TRBV4-2 and J is TRBJ2-1; 9 bases map to TRBD2. V was pared by 3 bases and J by 6 bases, with 12 bases of the junction left unmatched. This CDR3 comprises 17 residues. The germline V gene has CDR1 LGHNA and CDR2 YNFKEQ. The CDR3 is CASSQLISAGGLNEQFF. The CDR3 DNA follows: TGTGCCAGCAGCCAGTTAATCAGCGCGGGAGGGCTCAATGAGCAGTTCTTC.

The chain carries TRBV11-2 and TRBJ2-7, with 8 nucleotides matching TRBD2. This CDR3 spans 15 amino acids. Trimming at V came to 2 bases and at J to 3 bases, leaving 6 bases not matched to a gene. From germline, CDR1 is SGHAT and CDR2 FQNNGV. The DNA of the CDR3 is TGTGCCAGCAGCTTACCCCGGGGGGGACTCTACGAGCAGTACTTC. Residues: CASSLPRGGLYEQYF.

This clone showed up just once. The rearrangement uses TRBV2 and TRBJ1-3; D remains unclear. Germline CDR1 SNHLY, CDR2 FYNNEI. This CDR3 is 16 amino acids long. Trimming shortened V by 4 bases and J by 0 bases, and 13 bases separated the two germline ends. The CDR3 loop is CASSGTRRSSGNTIYF. CDR3 DNA: TGTGCCAGCAGTGGGACTAGGAGAAGCTCTGGAAACACCATATATTTT.

The chain is built from TRBV2 and TRBJ1-4, with D maybe TRBD1 (5 bases). The CDR3 extends over 16 amino acids. CDR1 and CDR2 (germline): SNHLY, FYNNEI. Between the trimmed V and J ends, which lost 4 bases and 0 bases, there was a span of 12 bases. CDR3 sequence: CASSGPGGATNEKLFF. CDR3 nucleotides: TGTGCCAGCAGTGGACCGGGGGGTGCAACTAATGAAAAACTGTTTTTT.

V is TRBV6-5 and J is TRBJ2-2, with a weak D call TRBD1 (5 bases). Germline V gene lookup returns CDR1 MNHEY and CDR2 SVGAGI. The CDR3 extends over 15 amino acids. V lost 0 bases to trimming and J lost 7 bases, with 12 bases between them. CDR3 region: CASSYSQGLDGELFF. The DNA for the CDR3 is TGTGCCAGCAGTTACTCGCAGGGTTTGGACGGGGAGCTGTTTTTT.

The CDR3 sequence is CASSLPGGRVTDTQYF. DNA for the CDR3: TGTGCCAGCAGCTTACCGGGGGGGCGGGTCACAGATACGCAGTATTTT. The chain has TRBV5-6 and TRBJ2-3, with 8 nucleotides matching TRBD2. With V trimmed by 2 bases and J by 2 bases, 7 bases remained unmatched. The CDR3 covers 16 residues. CDR1 and CDR2 (germline): SGHDT, YYEEEE.

The chain couples TRBV4-3 to TRBJ1-1; no reliable D call. CDR1 LGHNA and CDR2 YSLEER come from the germline V gene. The CDR3 loop spans 12 amino acids. With 0 bases removed from V and 5 bases from J, the gap between germline ends came to 4 bases. This CDR3 reads CASSQERTEAFF. DNA of the CDR3: TGCGCCAGCAGCCAAGAACGGACTGAAGCTTTCTTT.

V is TRBV27 and J is TRBJ2-1; maybe TRBD1 (6 bases). Germline V gives CDR1 MNHEY, CDR2 SMNVEV (reference sequence). V was trimmed by 4 bases and J by 1 base, leaving 8 bases between them. The CDR3 contains 14 residues. CDR3: CASSSGQSYNEQFF. The CDR3 nucleotides read TGTGCCAGCAGTTCAGGACAGTCCTACAATGAGCAGTTCTTC.

The V gene is TRBV27, the J gene TRBJ2-7; 9 bases match TRBD2. The germline CDR1 and CDR2 sequences are MNHEY and SMNVEV (reference sequence). The CDR3 is 14 residues long. V lost 3 bases, J lost 2 bases, and 2 bases stayed unmatched. CDR3 loop: CASSFAGGPYEQYF. The DNA for the CDR3 is TGTGCCAGCAGTTTTGCGGGAGGGCCCTACGAGCAGTACTTC.

This clone was found once. The CDR3 here is CSVSGGPYNEQFF. CDR3 coding DNA: TGCAGCGTTAGCGGGGGGCCTTACAATGAGCAGTTCTTC. V and J are TRBV29-1 and TRBJ2-1; 9 nucleotides match TRBD2. The J segment lost 4 bases and the V segment lost 5 bases, leaving 3 bases of the junction unmatched. This CDR3 comprises 13 residues. Germline-derived CDR1 and CDR2 are SQVTM and ANQGSEA.

This clone was detected only a few times. This rearrangement joins TRBV5-4 to TRBJ1-1, with 9 nucleotides matching TRBD1. Germline V CDR1 and CDR2: SGHNT, YYREEE (reference sequence). The CDR3 extends over 13 amino acids. The V segment lost 1 base and the J segment 6 bases; nucleotides outside the gene matches: 1. As DNA, the CDR3 is TGTGCCAGCAGCTTGCGGACAGGGGCTGAAGCTTTCTTT. It codes for CASSLRTGAEAFF.

This clone was observed a few times. This chain uses TRBV7-8 with TRBJ2-1, with 7 bases matching TRBD1. CDR3 length: 15 residues. CDR1 SGHVS and CDR2 FQNEAQ come from the germline V gene. After removal of 1 base from V and 3 bases from J, the junction contained 3 bases not matched to a gene. Here the CDR3 DNA reads TGTGCCAGCAGCTTAGGGACAGGTCACTACAATGAGCAGTTCTTC. This codes for CASSLGTGHYNEQFF.

The V gene is TRBV19, the J gene TRBJ2-7, with D perhaps matching TRBD1 (5 bases). V was cut by 2 bases and J by 1 base, with 15 bases left in between. Looked up from germline, CDR1 is LNHDA and CDR2 is SQIVND (reference sequence). This CDR3 region has 16 residues. The CDR3 here is CASSIIFTTVSYEQYF. CDR3 nucleotide sequence: TGTGCCAGTAGTATAATATTTACGACAGTTTCCTACGAGCAGTACTTC.

This clone was picked up one time. The rearrangement joins TRBV4-3 to TRBJ1-2, with a possible D match to TRBD1 (6 bases). This CDR3 has 17 amino acids. Between the trimmed V and J ends, which lost 6 bases and 7 bases, there was a span of 27 bases. In germline, CDR1 is LGHNA, CDR2 YSLEER. In nucleotides, the CDR3 is TGCGCCAGCAGTTCCAACCCCCGGCAGGGGATGTTTGGTGGCTACACCTTC. Translating gives CASSSNPRQGMFGGYTF.